One and the same sample provided the 17 T cell receptor beta chains below, sequenced in a study of identical twins. MiXCR, run by TCRdb on the 5' RACE reads, gives a single entry per CDR3 protein. The sample shows around 530,000 distinct CDR3 sequences, 13% to 15% of them seen only once. These same records also appear under a second study, on yellow fever vaccine responses in identical twins.

Sequenced: CD4+ T cells sorted from blood. The receptors stem from a young woman in good health.

The J gene is TRBJ2-1, the V gene TRBV5-1; 8 nucleotides match TRBD2. The CDR3 runs to 17 residues. Germline V gene data show CDR1 as SGHRS and CDR2 as YFSETQ. Trimming removed 1 base from V and 0 bases from J; junction bases left unmatched: 6. This CDR3 is CASSLWSAGGSYNEQFF. The CDR3 bases are TGCGCCAGCAGCTTGTGGAGTGCGGGAGGCTCCTACAATGAGCAGTTCTTC.

In this sample, this clonotype turned up a few times. The rearrangement uses TRBV7-2 and TRBJ2-3; TRBD1 matches at 9 bases. Germline CDR1 is SGHTA and CDR2 is FQGNSA. The CDR3 consists of 16 residues. J lost 1 base, V lost 3 bases, and 5 bases had no gene match. CDR3 bases: TGTGCCAGCAGCTTTGGGACAGGGTACGGCACAGATACGCAGTATTTT. Protein product: CASSFGTGYGTDTQYF.

The J gene is TRBJ2-1, the V gene TRBV29-1, with a tentative D call TRBD2 (6 bases). V was trimmed by 5 bases and J by 4 bases, leaving 12 bases between them. There are 13 residues in the CDR3. Germline V CDR1 and CDR2: SQVTM, ANQGSEA. The CDR3 region has the DNA TGCAGCGTTTCCGGGACTTTATACAATGAGCAGTTCTTC. Amino acid sequence: CSVSGTLYNEQFF.

The CDR3 nucleotides read TGTGCCAGCAGTGTAAATATCCCCCAGACCCACGAGCAGTACTTC. Its translation: CASSVNIPQTHEQYF. The rearrangement uses TRBV6-4 and TRBJ2-7; D gene ambiguous. Germline loops: CDR1 MRHNA, CDR2 SNTAGT. Trimming removed 4 bases at V and 5 bases at J, with 18 bases between. The CDR3 runs to 15 residues.

This clonotype turned up a few times. The chain recombines TRBV10-2 with TRBJ2-1; tentative D call: TRBD2 (5 bases). Trimming took 8 bases from V and 4 from J, leaving 15 bases between them. From germline, CDR1 is WSHSY and CDR2 SAAADI. This CDR3 is 14 amino acids long. The CDR3 is CASRSLGVYNEQFF. The CDR3 DNA reads TGCGCCAGCCGCTCTTTGGGAGTGTACAATGAGCAGTTCTTC.

There are a few counts of this clonotype. The chain employs TRBV28 and TRBJ2-1; no reliable D call. Trimming stripped 4 bases from V and 8 bases from J, with 24 bases between. CDR1 MDHEN and CDR2 SYDVKM come from the germline V gene. This CDR3 has 17 residues. The CDR3 nucleotides are TGTGCCAGCAGTTCGCTAACAATTCGGTCCCTTAGGGATGAGCAGTTCTTC. Translation: CASSSLTIRSLRDEQFF.

The chain joins TRBV9 to TRBJ1-2; no clear D gene. V lost 0 bases to trimming and J lost 8 bases, with 14 bases between them. This CDR3 spans 14 amino acids. Germline V gene data show CDR1 as SGDLS and CDR2 as YYNGEE. The CDR3 here is CASSVDPGLSGYTF. In DNA form, the CDR3 reads TGTGCCAGCAGCGTAGATCCAGGCCTATCGGGCTACACCTTC.

V usage is TRBV2 and J usage is TRBJ1-4, with D possibly matching TRBD1 (6 bases). From germline, CDR1 is SNHLY and CDR2 FYNNEI. V dropped 6 bases and J dropped 7 bases, with 15 bases sitting between them. CDR3 length equals 14 residues. CDR3 protein: CASRVTGLSEKLFF. In DNA, the CDR3 is TGTGCCAGCAGGGTTACAGGGTTGAGTGAAAAACTGTTTTTT.

The CDR3 reads CASSAGGKVGELFF. The CDR3 DNA reads TGTGCCAGCAGCGCCGGAGGAAAGGTCGGGGAGCTGTTTTTT. The chain links TRBV7-3 to TRBJ2-2; weak D call: TRBD2 (5 bases). Between the trimmed V and J ends, which lost 5 bases and 7 bases, there was a span of 14 bases. CDR1 and CDR2 (germline): SGHTA, FQGTGA. This CDR3 contains 14 residues. The variable domain in full, completed from reference TRBV7-3 and TRBJ2-2, reads GAGVSQTPSNKVTEKGKYVELRCDPISGHTALYWYRQSLGQGPEFLIYFQGTGAADDSGLPNDRFFAVRPEGSVSTLKIQRTERGDSAVYLCASSAGGKVGELFFGEGSRLTVL.

This chain connects TRBV7-8 to TRBJ2-7, with D unclear. This CDR3 contains 14 residues. In germline, CDR1 is SGHVS, CDR2 FQNEAQ. Trimming removed 5 bases at V and 4 bases at J, with 15 bases between. The chain's CDR3 is CASSPRRTPYEQYF. Here the CDR3 DNA reads TGTGCCAGCAGCCCCCGCCGCACCCCTTACGAGCAGTACTTC.

The chain carries TRBV24-1 and TRBJ2-2; D is ambiguous. Per the germline V gene, CDR1 is KGHDR and CDR2 is SFDVKD. The CDR3 loop spans 15 amino acids. Trimming cost V 4 bases and J 0 bases, with 8 bases left between them. The CDR3 region is CATSDWTSNTGELFF. DNA of the CDR3: TGTGCCACCAGTGACTGGACCTCGAACACCGGGGAGCTGTTTTTT.

This clonotype was recorded only once. The chain employs TRBV6-2 or TRBV6-3 and TRBJ1-1, with 8 positions matching TRBD1. Looked up from germline, CDR1 is MNHEY and CDR2 is SVGEGT. This CDR3 has 17 residues. V trimming: 3 bases; J trimming: 1 base; junction bases outside the gene matches: 10. The CDR3 sequence: CASSYRQGATRNTEAFF. DNA for the CDR3: TGTGCCAGCAGTTATAGGCAGGGGGCAACGAGGAACACTGAAGCTTTCTTT.

In this sample, this clonotype turned up many times. This chain uses TRBV6-1 with TRBJ1-2; D is perhaps TRBD1 (5 bases). The V and J ends lost 3 bases and 4 bases respectively, with 15 bases between them. The CDR3 spans 15 residues. The germline CDR1 and CDR2 sequences are MNHNS and SASEGT. The CDR3 sequence: CASSDYAGRFYGYTF. The CDR3 DNA sequence: TGTGCCAGCAGTGATTATGCAGGGAGGTTCTATGGCTACACCTTC.

This chain joins TRBV6-1 and TRBJ1-2, with 9 bases aligning to TRBD1. Looked up from germline, CDR1 is MNHNS and CDR2 is SASEGT. CDR3 length equals 14 residues. The V gene end was trimmed by 7 bases and the J gene end by 8 bases; junction bases not matched to a gene: 11. The CDR3 is CASTEGQGINGYTF. The CDR3 nucleotides read TGTGCCAGCACCGAGGGACAGGGTATTAACGGCTACACCTTC.

The chain joins TRBV7-6 to TRBJ2-2; TRBD2 agrees at 12 bases. Germline CDR1 reads SGHVS; CDR2 reads FNYEAQ. V was clipped by 2 bases and J by 7 bases; unmatched bases: 8. The CDR3 is 17 amino acids. CDR3 protein: CASSLILAGGPGGELFF. CDR3 DNA sequence: TGTGCCAGCAGCTTAATTCTAGCGGGAGGGCCCGGCGGGGAGCTGTTTTTT.

V is TRBV4-1 and J is TRBJ2-3; D gene uncertain. Germline CDR1 MGHRA, CDR2 YSYEKL. The CDR3 runs to 16 residues. With 4 bases removed from V and 0 bases from J, the gap between germline ends came to 14 bases. The CDR3 spells CASSPQTSASTDTQYF. The CDR3 DNA follows: TGCGCCAGCAGCCCACAAACGAGTGCTAGCACAGATACGCAGTATTTT.

The chain is built from TRBV7-8 and TRBJ2-7; D remains unclear. CDR1 is SGHVS and CDR2 is FQNEAQ in the germline V gene. V lost 5 bases and J 6 bases, leaving 14 bases between the germline ends. The length of the CDR3 is 13 residues. CDR3 protein: CASSPRLRLEQYV. The CDR3 nucleotides are TGTGCCAGCAGCCCGAGGTTGAGGCTCGAGCAGTACGTC.